Listed below are T cell receptor beta chains from one sample, sequenced in a study of OX40 agonist ivuxolimab in advanced cancers. Only in-frame clones appear in the TCRdb table, and some are missing; sequencing was by immunoSEQ multiplex PCR. The table has roughly 60,000 clones, approximately 83% seen once. The specimen comprised CD4+ or CD8+ T cells sorted from blood, sampled in a trial of the OX40 agonist ivuxolimab. These receptors all stem from an adult with an advanced solid tumor such as melanoma, head and neck, liver or kidney cancer. Both conserved end residues are part of each CDR3. D genes are given only for firm matches. For some rows the clone size is stated as once, few or many, or as a class when expanded; others skip it.

d_gene,j_gene,v_gene,len,abundance,CDR3aa,CDR3nt
-,TRBJ2-3,TRBV9,13,few,CASSPRITDTQYF,TGTGCCAGCAGCCCGCGGATCACAGATACGCAGTATTTT
-,TRBJ1-5,TRBV5-6,16,-,CASSLLVGASNQPQHF,TGTGCCAGCAGCTTGCTGGTAGGGGCTAGCAATCAGCCCCAGCATTTT
-,TRBJ1-1,TRBV19,15,-,CASSTTKRPGTEAFF,TGTGCCAGTAGTACCACAAAGCGACCGGGCACTGAAGCTTTCTTT
TRBD2,TRBJ2-7,TRBV5-4,15,-,CASSGTSGSVYEQYF,TGTGCCAGCAGCGGGACTAGCGGGAGCGTTTACGAGCAGTACTTC
TRBD1,TRBJ1-2,TRBV19,16,-,CASSHEGKGAYYGYTF,TGTGCCAGTAGCCACGAGGGTAAGGGGGCCTACTATGGCTACACCTTC
TRBD2,TRBJ2-7,TRBV7-2,14,-,CASGRLAGVYEQYF,TGTGCCAGCGGACGACTAGCGGGGGTATACGAGCAGTACTTC
TRBD2,TRBJ2-7,TRBV2,15,-,CASSAETGGLYEQYF,TGTGCCAGCAGCGCCGAGACGGGGGGGCTGTACGAGCAGTACTTC
-,TRBJ2-3,TRBV7-9,17,-,CASNPRGRTLSTDTQYF,TGTGCCAGCAACCCCCGAGGGAGGACCCTTAGCACAGATACGCAGTATTTT
-,TRBJ1-1,TRBV5-6,14,-,CASSLFLRVTEAFF,TGTGCCAGCAGCTTGTTTCTCAGGGTCACTGAAGCTTTCTTT
-,TRBJ2-7,TRBV28,13,once,CASSFPPGDKQYF,TGTGCCAGCAGTTTTCCCCCAGGGGACAAGCAGTACTTC
-,TRBJ1-5,TRBV15,16,-,CATSRAGVGSNQPQHF,TGTGCCACCAGCAGAGCAGGGGTAGGTAGCAATCAGCCCCAGCATTTT
-,TRBJ2-1,TRBV30,13,once,CAWRPWDLDEQFF,TGTGCCTGGAGACCGTGGGACCTGGATGAGCAGTTCTTC
-,TRBJ2-5,TRBV2,12,-,CASKVYQETQYF,TGTGCCAGCAAAGTCTACCAAGAGACCCAGTACTTC
TRBD1,TRBJ2-5,TRBV4-1,17,-,CASSQKRTGMRQETQYF,TGCGCCAGCAGCCAAAAGAGGACAGGAATGCGCCAAGAGACCCAGTACTTC
TRBD2,TRBJ2-1,TRBV4-1,19,-,CASSQVLGTSGPSYNEQFF,TGCGCCAGCAGCCAAGTATTAGGGACTAGCGGGCCCTCCTACAATGAGCAGTTCTTC
TRBD1,TRBJ1-5,TRBV5-5,15,-,CASSWGQGAGQPQHF,TGTGCCAGCAGCTGGGGACAGGGTGCGGGACAGCCCCAGCATTTT
-,TRBJ2-1,TRBV7-3,15,-,CASSFEAGTYNEQFF,TGTGCCAGCAGCTTTGAGGCGGGAACCTACAATGAGCAGTTCTTC
-,TRBJ2-7,TRBV29-1,13,-,CSVELDRSYEQYF,TGCAGCGTTGAACTAGACAGGTCCTACGAGCAGTACTTC
-,TRBJ1-5,TRBV5-5,14,-,CASSPGQAHQPQHF,TGTGCCAGCAGCCCAGGACAAGCCCATCAGCCCCAGCATTTT
-,TRBJ1-6,TRBV5-1,15,-,CASSLSQGRNSPLHF,TGCGCCAGCAGCTTGAGTCAGGGGAGGAATTCACCCCTCCACTTT
-,TRBJ2-5,TRBV5-6,14,-,CASSFMLRGREQYF,TGTGCCAGCAGCTTTATGCTGAGGGGACGGGAGCAGTACTTC
-,TRBJ1-6,TRBV11-2,16,-,CASSWGPVGYNSPLHF,TGTGCCAGCAGCTGGGGACCCGTGGGGTATAATTCACCCCTCCACTTT
TRBD1,TRBJ2-2,TRBV7-9,13,-,CATDRVATGELFF,TGTGCCACCGACAGGGTTGCCACCGGGGAGCTGTTTTTT
TRBD1,TRBJ1-2,TRBV6-5,11,-,CASSRGLGYTF,TGTGCCAGCAGCAGGGGGCTTGGCTACACCTTC
TRBD2,TRBJ2-1,TRBV7-6,16,-,CASSSRGGPKNNEQFF,TGTGCCAGCAGCTCGCGGGGGGGCCCCAAAAACAATGAGCAGTTCTTC
-,TRBJ2-5,TRBV7-6,14,-,CASSPSAIQETQYF,TGTGCCAGCAGCCCATCAGCCATCCAAGAGACCCAGTACTTC
TRBD1,TRBJ1-1,TRBV5-1,15,-,CASSQGQGINTEAFF,TGCGCCAGCAGCCAGGGACAGGGAATAAACACTGAAGCTTTCTTT
-,TRBJ2-1,TRBV7-9,15,-,CASSLDAGFFNEQFF,TGTGCCAGCAGCTTAGACGCGGGATTTTTCAATGAGCAGTTCTTC
-,TRBJ1-6,TRBV5-1,15,-,CASSLEAGRNSPLHF,TGCGCCAGCAGCTTGGAGGCAGGAAGAAATTCACCCCTCCACTTT
-,TRBJ1-3,TRBV30,14,-,CAWSRTASGNTIYF,TGTGCCTGGAGTAGGACAGCCTCTGGAAACACCATATATTTT
-,TRBJ2-1,TRBV7-9,16,-,CASSLAASTSYNEQFF,TGTGCCAGCAGCTTAGCAGCGTCTACCTCCTACAATGAGCAGTTCTTC
-,TRBJ2-3,TRBV5-4,15,-,CASSSVRGGTDTQYF,TGTGCCAGCAGCTCCGTAAGGGGGGGGACAGATACGCAGTATTTT